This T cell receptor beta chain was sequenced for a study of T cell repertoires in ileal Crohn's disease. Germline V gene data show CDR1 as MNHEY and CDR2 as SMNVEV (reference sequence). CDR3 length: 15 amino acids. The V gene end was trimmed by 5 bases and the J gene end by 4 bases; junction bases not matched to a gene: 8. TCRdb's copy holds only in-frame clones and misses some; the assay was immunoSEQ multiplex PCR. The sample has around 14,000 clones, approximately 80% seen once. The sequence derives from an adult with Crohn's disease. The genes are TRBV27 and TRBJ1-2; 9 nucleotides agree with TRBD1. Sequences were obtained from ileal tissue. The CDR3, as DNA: TGTGCCAGCAGTCCCTGGACAGGGGCGACCTATGGCTACACCTTC. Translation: CASSPWTGATYGYTF.